These 14 T cell receptor beta chains were sequenced from one sample in a study of technical replicates of blood from a handful of donors. Sequenced by immunoSEQ multiplex PCR; TCRdb stores in-frame clones only, minus some. This table holds 95,000 or so clones, approximately 96% found once. The sequencing input was T cells isolated from PBMCs. The receptors derive from a human donor in good health.

The chain couples TRBV20-1 to TRBJ2-3; no clear D gene. Trimming took off 6 bases at V and 10 bases at J, with 11 bases between the two ends. Germline assignment: CDR1 DFQATT and CDR2 SNEGSKA (reference sequence). The CDR3 consists of 10 residues. This CDR3 reads CSALLYPQYF. DNA for the CDR3: TGCAGTGCCCTCCTGTATCCGCAGTATTTT.

This chain uses TRBV11-3 with TRBJ2-1; no reliable D call. Germline lookup yields CDR1 SGHNT and CDR2 YENEEA. V lost 3 bases and J 9 bases, leaving 9 bases between the germline ends. CDR3 length: 12 amino acids. The CDR3 region is CASSLELGEQFF. CDR3 DNA: TGTGCCAGCAGCTTGGAGCTGGGTGAGCAGTTCTTC.

CDR3 nucleotides: TGTGCCAGCAGTCAACTGACTAGCGGGAATGAGCAGTACTTC. This encodes CASSQLTSGNEQYF. The chain uses TRBV6-5 and TRBJ2-7; TRBD2 aligns across 11 bases. This CDR3 region has 14 residues. V gave up 5 bases and J gave up 7 bases; unmatched junction bases: 7. Germline V CDR1 and CDR2: MNHEY, SVGAGI.

The chain combines TRBV6-1 with TRBJ2-5, with TRBD2 identical over 7 bases. V shed 8 bases, J shed 0 bases, and the junction held 6 bases outside the gene matches. Germline V gene lookup returns CDR1 MNHNS and CDR2 SASEGT. This CDR3 has 14 amino acids. The CDR3: CASHPSGYQETQYF. The CDR3 DNA reads as TGTGCCAGCCATCCTAGCGGATACCAAGAGACCCAGTACTTC.

The chain recombines TRBV27 with TRBJ2-7, with 10 bases aligning to TRBD1. The CDR3 covers 15 residues. Germline loops: CDR1 MNHEY, CDR2 SMNVEV (reference sequence). V gave up 9 bases and J gave up 4 bases; unmatched junction bases: 12. The CDR3 sequence: CASSTPGQGIYEQYF. CDR3 bases: TGTGCCAGTAGTACCCCGGGACAGGGGATTTACGAGCAGTACTTC.

This chain links TRBV30 with TRBJ2-3; 15 bases are shared with TRBD2. Germline CDR1 GTSNPN, CDR2 SVGIG (reference sequence). V lost 7 bases to trimming and J lost 0 bases; unmatched junction nucleotides: 8. The CDR3 consists of 17 residues. The DNA of the CDR3 is TGTGCCTTCGCGACGGGACTAGCGGGAGGTAGCACAGATACGCAGTATTTT. It is translated as CAFATGLAGGSTDTQYF.

The genes are TRBV4-1 and TRBJ2-1; a weak D match, TRBD2 (5 bases). V was cut by 3 bases and J by 0 bases, with 12 bases left in between. The CDR3 length is 16 residues. Per the germline V gene, CDR1 is MGHRA and CDR2 is YSYEKL. CDR3 in amino acids: CASSQSGTSSYNEQFF. CDR3 bases: TGCGCCAGCAGCCAGTCCGGTACTAGCTCCTACAATGAGCAGTTCTTC.

This sequence joins TRBV10-3 and TRBJ1-1; D is undetermined. CDR1 and CDR2 from the germline V gene are ENHRY and SYGVKD. The CDR3 has 17 residues. The V end was cut by 0 bases, the J end by 0 bases, with 14 bases between. In DNA form, the CDR3 reads TGTGCCATCAGTGAGTCGAAAGGGAGGGCCATGAACACTGAAGCTTTCTTT. The encoded protein is CAISESKGRAMNTEAFF.

The chain joins TRBV18 to TRBJ2-3, with 8 nucleotides matching TRBD1. V was clipped by 3 bases and J by 3 bases; unmatched bases: 5. Germline V gene sequence: CDR1 KGHSH, CDR2 LQKENI. The CDR3 covers 15 residues. The CDR3 nucleotides are TGTGCCAGCTCACCGGCAGGGGGCGTTACAGATACGCAGTATTTT. Translating gives CASSPAGGVTDTQYF.

The rearrangement uses TRBV7-9 and TRBJ2-3, with 7 bases fitting TRBD1. The CDR3 extends over 15 amino acids. Per germline, CDR1 SEHNR and CDR2 FQNEAQ (reference sequence). With 4 bases clipped from V and 0 bases from J, the junction kept 4 bases outside the gene matches. CDR3 DNA sequence: TGTGCCAGCAGCTCTTCGGGACAGAGCACAGATACGCAGTATTTT. Translated: CASSSSGQSTDTQYF.

The V gene is TRBV7-2, the J gene TRBJ2-7, with D perhaps TRBD2 (5 bases). Germline V gene data show CDR1 as SGHTA and CDR2 as FQGNSA. The V end lost 2 bases, the J end lost 2 bases, and 19 bases lay between the germline ends. There are 17 residues in the CDR3. The CDR3 coding sequence is TGTGCCAGCAGCTTAACGAGGGTAACTAGACAAGCCTACGAGCAGTACTTC. Encoded protein: CASSLTRVTRQAYEQYF.

The J gene is TRBJ2-3, the V gene TRBV2; D is unclear. Deletions cut 4 bases from V and 0 bases from J, with 5 bases between. Germline-derived CDR1 and CDR2 are SNHLY and FYNNEI. CDR3 size: 13 residues. The CDR3 protein is CASSVESTDTQYF. The CDR3 nucleotides read TGTGCCAGCAGTGTGGAGAGCACAGATACGCAGTATTTT.

The rearrangement joins TRBV7-9 to TRBJ2-7, with 10 bases identical to TRBD2. V lost 5 bases and J lost 5; bases outside the gene matches: 15. Germline V CDR1 and CDR2: SEHNR, FQNEAQ (reference sequence). CDR3 length equals 17 residues. CDR3 nucleotide sequence: TGTGCCAGCAGCACAGCTAGCGGGAGCTTTTTAGACGACGAGCAGTACTTC. It codes for CASSTASGSFLDDEQYF.

The chain recombines TRBV5-4 with TRBJ2-1, with D perhaps TRBD2 (5 bases). Germline V lookup: CDR1 SGHNT, CDR2 YYREEE (reference sequence). The CDR3 runs to 14 residues. V lost 10 bases and J 5 bases, leaving 19 bases between the germline ends. The CDR3 here is CAAHGWEKDNEQFF. CDR3 sequence (DNA): TGTGCCGCACATGGGTGGGAGAAGGACAATGAGCAGTTCTTC.